These T cell receptor beta chains were read from a single sample in a study of blood T cells in healthy people across ages. MiXCR, run by TCRdb on the 5' RACE reads, gives a single entry per CDR3 protein. Among under 1,100,000 distinct CDR3 sequences listed, approximately 25% were seen once. The sample was also reused in another study, on T cells of mothers and their children.

Material: blood. The source of these receptors is a girl aged 2 to 9 in good health. The CDR3 runs from the conserved cysteine through the conserved F or W. The order of the fields is D gene, clone size, J gene, V gene, CDR3 protein, CDR3 DNA. A D gene is named only where the DNA matches it firmly. For some rows the clone size is stated as once, few or many, or as a class when expanded; others skip it.

D: .; size: few; J: TRBJ1-2; V: TRBV6-5; CDR3: CASSYGPAAYYGYTF; DNA: TGTGCCAGCAGTTACGGACCGGCGGCCTACTATGGCTACACCTTC
D: .; size: few; J: TRBJ2-4; V: TRBV5-1; CDR3: CASSYDSNLAKNIQYF; DNA: TGCGCCAGCAGCTACGACTCAAACCTAGCCAAAAACATTCAGTACTTC
D: TRBD2; size: .; J: TRBJ2-1; V: TRBV6-5; CDR3: CASRVGTIANEQFF; DNA: TGTGCCAGCAGAGTCGGGACTATCGCCAATGAGCAGTTCTTC
D: TRBD2; size: .; J: TRBJ2-1; V: TRBV6-2/TRBV6-3; CDR3: CASSYSTKRGGRPSYNEQFF; DNA: TGTGCCAGCAGTTACTCGACAAAGCGGGGGGGCCGCCCCTCCTACAATGAGCAGTTCTTC
D: .; size: .; J: TRBJ2-1; V: TRBV7-9; CDR3: CASSPKQGESYNEQFF; DNA: TGTGCCAGCAGCCCTAAACAGGGAGAGTCCTACAATGAGCAGTTCTTC
D: TRBD2; size: .; J: TRBJ2-5; V: TRBV27; CDR3: CASSNGGLPETQYF; DNA: TGTGCCAGCAGTAACGGGGGACTACCAGAGACCCAGTACTTC
D: .; size: few; J: TRBJ1-1; V: TRBV12-3/TRBV12-4; CDR3: CASSLNGVDAEAFF; DNA: TGTGCCAGCAGTTTAAATGGAGTCGACGCTGAAGCTTTCTTT
D: .; size: few; J: TRBJ2-1; V: TRBV3-1; CDR3: CASSQTQSSVLGKNVGYNEQFF; DNA: TGTGCCAGCAGCCAAACCCAGTCTAGCGTTCTCGGGAAAAATGTCGGGTACAATGAGCAGTTCTTC
D: .; size: .; J: TRBJ2-3; V: TRBV5-8; CDR3: CASSRRKLSEADTQYF; DNA: TGTGCCAGCAGCCGTAGAAAACTTTCGGAGGCGGATACGCAGTATTTT
D: TRBD2; size: .; J: TRBJ2-3; V: TRBV20-1; CDR3: CSASPRTSRADTQYF; DNA: TGTAGTGCTAGTCCCCGGACTAGTAGGGCGGATACGCAGTATTTT
D: TRBD1; size: .; J: TRBJ2-7; V: TRBV28; CDR3: CASSTAGTGGYYEQYF; DNA: TGTGCCAGCAGTACCGCCGGGACAGGGGGTTATTACGAGCAGTACTTC
D: .; size: .; J: TRBJ2-7; V: TRBV20-1; CDR3: CSARVLAQYEQYF; DNA: TGCAGTGCTAGAGTCCTAGCTCAGTACGAGCAGTACTTC
D: .; size: .; J: TRBJ2-1; V: TRBV5-1; CDR3: CASSLTWLGFRIEQFF; DNA: TGCGCCAGCAGCTTGACTTGGTTAGGATTTCGGATTGAGCAGTTCTTC
D: .; size: many; J: TRBJ2-7; V: TRBV12-3/TRBV12-4; CDR3: CASRWGTYEQYF; DNA: TGTGCCAGCAGGTGGGGTACCTACGAGCAGTACTTC
D: TRBD1; size: .; J: TRBJ2-7; V: TRBV4-1; CDR3: CASSQASGTDSNEQYF; DNA: TGCGCCAGCAGCCAGGCGTCCGGGACAGACTCCAACGAGCAGTACTTC
D: .; size: few; J: TRBJ2-7; V: TRBV3-1; CDR3: CASSPPGGTGTYEQYF; DNA: TGTGCCAGCAGCCCACCGGGGGGGACAGGGACCTACGAGCAGTACTTC
D: .; size: .; J: TRBJ2-7; V: TRBV6-6; CDR3: CATLGVGSKSSYEQYF; DNA: TGTGCCACCCTTGGAGTAGGCTCCAAGTCCTCCTACGAGCAGTACTTC